These 24 T cell receptor beta chains share one sample of origin, sequenced in a study of blood T cell repertoires in COVID-19. Profiled with immunoSEQ multiplex PCR; TCRdb holds only in-frame clones, not every one. The sample has 110,000 to 150,000 clones; under 90% are singletons. Sequenced input: peripheral blood. Source of these receptors: a human donor in a cohort sampled during active COVID-19.

J is TRBJ1-4 and V is TRBV6-2 or TRBV6-3; 9 nucleotides line up with TRBD1. Germline lookup yields CDR1 MNHEY and CDR2 SVGEGT. The J segment lost 0 bases and the V segment lost 0 bases, leaving 8 bases of the junction unmatched. This CDR3 spans 19 amino acids. DNA of the CDR3: TGTGCCAGCAGTTACTCCCCCACGGACAGGGGCCCAACTAATGAAAAACTGTTTTTT. It yields the protein CASSYSPTDRGPTNEKLFF.

The chain carries TRBV28 and TRBJ2-1, with 8 bases aligning to TRBD1. The CDR3 has 13 amino acids. Germline lookup yields CDR1 MDHEN and CDR2 SYDVKM. The V segment lost 9 bases and the J segment 7 bases; nucleotides outside the gene matches: 8. CDR3 sequence (DNA): TGTGCCAGTGGAACAGGGGGTTTGAATGAGCAGTTCTTC. Its translation is CASGTGGLNEQFF. Supplemented by reference TRBV28 and TRBJ2-1, the full variable domain reads DVKVTQSSRYLVKRTGEKVFLECVQDMDHENMFWYRQDPGLGLRLIYFSYDVKMKEKGDIPEGYSVSREKKERFSLILESASTNQTSMYLCASGTGGLNEQFFGPGTRLTVL.

Remarks on this clone: A much larger clone sits a single nucleotide away, making a read error possible. The same CDR3 arises from other DNA sequences in this sample as well. The chain is built from TRBV9 and TRBJ2-6; perhaps TRBD1 as D (6 bases). The CDR3 spans 15 residues. Trimming shortened V by 3 bases and J by 1 base, and 8 bases separated the two germline ends. Germline CDR1 SGDLS, CDR2 YYNGEE. This CDR3 is CASSAGQSGANVLTF. CDR3 DNA sequence: TGTGCCAGCAGCGCCGGACAGTCTGGGGCCAACGTCCTGACTTTC.

The rearrangement joins TRBV7-3 to TRBJ2-3, with 9 bases identical to TRBD2. The trim removed 0 bases at V and 0 bases at J, leaving 7 bases unmatched. CDR1 is SGHTA and CDR2 is FQGTGA in the germline V gene. The CDR3 totals 18 residues. The CDR3 region has the DNA TGTGCCAGCAGCTTAACGGGATGGCTAGCGGGGAGCACAGATACGCAGTATTTT. Translated: CASSLTGWLAGSTDTQYF.

This clone was seen only once. V is TRBV6-1 and J is TRBJ1-2, with no clear D. Trimming shortened V by 1 base and J by 4 bases, and 10 bases separated the two germline ends. This CDR3 contains 14 residues. The germline V gene encodes CDR1 MNHNS and CDR2 SASEGT. The CDR3 DNA is TGTGCCAGCAGTGAAGGTGGGGAGTCCTATGGCTACACCTTC. Translation gives CASSEGGESYGYTF.

The chain's CDR3 is CASSLGRAVIYEQYF. The CDR3 region has the DNA TGTGCCAGCAGCTTAGGGAGAGCGGTTATCTACGAGCAGTACTTC. The chain carries TRBV7-9 and TRBJ2-7; D is perhaps TRBD2 (5 bases). V was pared by 1 base and J by 3 bases, with 13 bases between. The CDR3 extends over 15 amino acids. The germline CDR1 and CDR2 sequences are SEHNR and FQNEAQ (reference sequence).

The chain carries TRBV15 and TRBJ2-5; a weak D match, TRBD2 (7 bases). Germline V gene data show CDR1 as LNHNV and CDR2 as YYDKDF (reference sequence). This CDR3 region has 13 residues. V was pared by 6 bases and J by 5 bases, with 13 bases between. This CDR3 is CATRGGARETQYF. CDR3 DNA: TGTGCCACCAGGGGGGGGGCGCGGGAGACCCAGTACTTC.

The V call is TRBV5-1, the J call TRBJ2-7; 8 bases line up with TRBD1. The V gene end was trimmed by 0 bases and the J gene end by 3 bases; junction bases not matched to a gene: 5. Germline values: CDR1 SGHRS, CDR2 YFSETQ. CDR3 length equals 15 residues. Here the CDR3 reads CASSLGTGMDYEQYF. The CDR3 DNA sequence: TGCGCCAGCAGCTTGGGGACAGGGATGGACTACGAGCAGTACTTC.

V gene TRBV18 combines with J gene TRBJ2-3; possible D gene TRBD1, 6 bases. Germline V gene data show CDR1 as KGHSH and CDR2 as LQKENI. The CDR3 is 15 amino acids. Between the trimmed V and J ends, which lost 2 bases and 1 base, there was a span of 10 bases. CDR3 in DNA: TGTGCCAGCTCACCAGCAGGGGTAGGCACAGATACGCAGTATTTT. As protein: CASSPAGVGTDTQYF.

The chain links TRBV7-9 to TRBJ1-3; 7 bases match TRBD1. Germline loops: CDR1 SEHNR, CDR2 FQNEAQ (reference sequence). Trimming cost V 5 bases and J 4 bases; bases outside gene matches: 5. This CDR3 region has 14 residues. CDR3 amino acids: CASSPRQGGNTIYF. In nucleotides, the CDR3 is TGTGCCAGCAGCCCCCGACAGGGAGGAAACACCATATATTTT.

The chain employs TRBV5-1 and TRBJ2-3, with 9 bases that match TRBD1. Trimming at V came to 3 bases and at J to 9 bases, leaving 5 bases not matched to a gene. This CDR3 comprises 13 residues. Germline V gene data show CDR1 as SGHRS and CDR2 as YFSETQ. The CDR3 bases are TGCGCCAGCAGCTGGACAGGGGAGGGGACGCAGTATTTT. Protein: CASSWTGEGTQYF.

This clone showed up just a few times. This rearrangement joins TRBV5-1 to TRBJ2-7; 15 nucleotides line up with TRBD2. Germline values: CDR1 SGHRS, CDR2 YFSETQ. The CDR3 totals 13 residues. V was clipped by 4 bases and J by 7 bases; unmatched bases: 0. CDR3 residues: CASSGLAGGEQYF. CDR3 DNA sequence: TGCGCCAGCAGCGGACTAGCGGGAGGGGAGCAGTACTTC. Using reference TRBV5-1 and TRBJ2-7 for the parts outside the CDR3, the full variable domain is KAGVTQTPRYLIKTRGQQVTLSCSPISGHRSVSWYQQTPGQGLQFLFEYFSETQRNKGNFPGRFSGRQFSNSRSEMNVSTLELGDSALYLCASSGLAGGEQYFGPGTRLTVT.

The chain uses TRBV6-6 and TRBJ1-1; maybe TRBD1 (5 bases). The CDR3 has 16 amino acids. The V gene lost 3 bases and the J gene lost 3 bases, with 17 bases spanning the gap. From germline, CDR1 is MNHNY and CDR2 SVGAGI (reference sequence). CDR3: CASSYGSMGRDTEAFF. The CDR3 region has the DNA TGTGCCAGCAGTTATGGGTCCATGGGCAGGGACACTGAAGCTTTCTTT.

The chain employs TRBV9 and TRBJ2-3; 11 bases match TRBD2. The CDR3 sequence is 16 residues long. Trimming took 3 bases from V and 4 from J; bases not matched to a gene: 7. Germline CDR1 is SGDLS and CDR2 is YYNGEE. The CDR3 sequence is CASSESSGRTPDTQYF. DNA of the CDR3: TGTGCCAGCAGCGAGTCTAGCGGGAGGACCCCAGATACGCAGTATTTT.

The chain is built from TRBV7-6 and TRBJ2-7; 7 positions match TRBD2. J was trimmed by 5 bases and V by 5 bases; bases with no gene match: 6. The germline CDR1 and CDR2 sequences are SGHVS and FNYEAQ. This CDR3 region has 13 residues. The DNA for the CDR3 is TGTGCCAGCAGCCGGCGGGAGTCGGACGAGCAGTACTTC. Translating it yields CASSRRESDEQYF.

The V gene is TRBV7-9, the J gene TRBJ2-7, with TRBD2 matching 10 bases. The ends lost 4 bases at V and 6 bases at J; junction bases unmatched: 3. The germline V gene encodes CDR1 SEHNR and CDR2 FQNEAQ (reference sequence). The CDR3 extends over 13 amino acids. CDR3 protein: CASSSSGSGEQYF. The CDR3, as DNA: TGTGCCAGCAGCTCTAGCGGGAGTGGCGAGCAGTACTTC.

The chain combines TRBV5-1 with TRBJ2-7; D uncertain. V was trimmed by 0 bases and J by 3 bases, leaving 19 bases between them. Germline V gene data show CDR1 as SGHRS and CDR2 as YFSETQ. CDR3 length: 17 residues. CDR3 protein: CASSLGHGEIISYEQYF. CDR3 nucleotides: TGCGCCAGCAGCTTGGGACACGGTGAAATCATTAGCTACGAGCAGTACTTC.

This clone has just one count. CDR3 protein: CSGMTGWDEKLFF. CDR3 DNA sequence: TGCAGCGGGATGACAGGGTGGGATGAAAAACTGTTTTTT. The V call is TRBV29-1, the J call TRBJ1-4; 7 nucleotides match TRBD1. V shed 7 bases and J 6 bases; nucleotides not matched to a gene: 8. The CDR3 has 13 amino acids. Germline CDR1 is SQVTM and CDR2 is ANQGSEA.

The chain uses TRBV2 and TRBJ2-7, with 8 positions matching TRBD1. V gave up 6 bases and J gave up 4 bases; unmatched junction bases: 5. Per germline, CDR1 SNHLY and CDR2 FYNNEI. The CDR3 runs 13 residues. CDR3 bases: TGTGCCAGCAGCCCCGGGACAGGTTACGAGCAGTACTTC. Protein sequence: CASSPGTGYEQYF.

The chain carries TRBV9 and TRBJ2-2, with TRBD2 matching 7 bases. The germline V gene encodes CDR1 SGDLS and CDR2 YYNGEE. The CDR3 covers 17 residues. J gave up 0 bases and V 6 bases, and 11 bases lay outside the gene matches. Here the CDR3 DNA reads TGTGCCAGCACCTCCCCCTTGGCGGGAGCGAACACCGGGGAGCTGTTTTTT. Translated: CASTSPLAGANTGELFF.

The gene calls are TRBV5-1 and TRBJ2-7, with a possible D match to TRBD1 (6 bases). Germline V gene data show CDR1 as SGHRS and CDR2 as YFSETQ. The CDR3 is 14 amino acids. The ends were cut back, 4 bases at V and 3 bases at J, with 14 bases in the middle. This CDR3 reads CASSPGQRYYEQYF. The CDR3 DNA reads as TGCGCCAGCAGCCCAGGACAGCGGTACTACGAGCAGTACTTC.

The chain joins TRBV27 to TRBJ2-7, with D possibly being TRBD1 (5 bases). The CDR3 runs 15 residues. The germline V gene encodes CDR1 MNHEY and CDR2 SMNVEV (reference sequence). Trimming cost V 0 bases and J 5 bases, with 14 bases left between them. The CDR3 sequence: CASSLSWTTAHEQYF. CDR3 bases: TGTGCCAGCAGTTTATCGTGGACAACGGCCCACGAGCAGTACTTC.

The rearrangement joins TRBV24-1 to TRBJ2-1; TRBD2 agrees at 8 bases. The CDR3 is 13 amino acids. Germline-derived CDR1 and CDR2 are KGHDR and SFDVKD. J was trimmed by 5 bases and V by 5 bases; bases with no gene match: 1. CDR3 residues: CATSGGGHNEQFF. CDR3 nucleotide sequence: TGTGCCACCAGTGGCGGGGGGCACAATGAGCAGTTCTTC.

The chain carries TRBV6-2 or TRBV6-3 and TRBJ2-1; possible D gene TRBD1, 6 bases. The germline V gene has CDR1 MNHEY and CDR2 SVGEGT. CDR3 length: 16 residues. Between the trimmed V and J ends, which lost 4 bases and 12 bases, there was a span of 25 bases. CDR3 sequence: CASSSPRTATAGGQFF. CDR3 sequence (DNA): TGTGCCAGCAGTTCCCCCCGGACAGCCACCGCGGGTGGGCAGTTCTTC.